The 30 T cell receptor beta chains presented below share a single source sample, sequenced in a study of yellow fever vaccine responses in identical twins. TCRdb itself ran the RT-PCR reads through MiXCR, one entry per CDR3 protein. The sample shows roughly 3,200 distinct CDR3 sequences, roughly 80% of them seen only once. The sequences come from T cells from blood (PBMCs), unsorted or a sorted subset (not recorded which), collected before or after yellow fever vaccination (not recorded which). The receptors derive from a woman younger than 30 who received the yellow fever vaccine.

V usage is TRBV6-4 and J usage is TRBJ2-3, with a possible D match to TRBD2 (6 bases). Germline V gene lookup returns CDR1 MRHNA and CDR2 SNTAGT. The germline V and J ends were trimmed by 2 bases and 2 bases, with 14 bases remaining between them. This CDR3 comprises 16 residues. Here the CDR3 DNA reads TGTGCCAGCAGTGACACCGTGGGACTTTCCACAGATACGCAGTATTTT. This gives the protein CASSDTVGLSTDTQYF.

V and J are TRBV4-1 and TRBJ2-6; no firm D call. Trimming shortened V by 0 bases and J by 0 bases, and 6 bases separated the two germline ends. The CDR3 has 16 residues. In germline, CDR1 is MGHRA, CDR2 YSYEKL. CDR3 DNA sequence: TGCGCCAGCAGCCAAGATAGAGGCTCTGGGGCCAACGTCCTGACTTTC. This gives the protein CASSQDRGSGANVLTF.

The CDR3 spells CALGANNEQFF. CDR3 DNA sequence: TGTGCTCTTGGGGCCAACAATGAGCAGTTCTTC. This chain links TRBV7-7 with TRBJ2-1, with a tentative D call TRBD1 (5 bases). The CDR3 sequence is 11 residues long. The germline V gene encodes CDR1 SSHAT and CDR2 FNYEAQ (reference sequence).

The V gene is TRBV5-6, the J gene TRBJ1-1; no clear D. This CDR3 contains 11 residues. Trimming took 1 base from V and 4 from J, leaving 2 bases between them. CDR1 is SGHDT and CDR2 is YYEEEE in the germline V gene. This CDR3 reads CASSLTTEAFF. CDR3 DNA: TGTGCCAGCAGCTTGACCACTGAAGCTTTCTTT.

V gene TRBV29-1 combines with J gene TRBJ2-3; weak D call: TRBD2 (5 bases). Germline V gene sequence: CDR1 SQVTM, CDR2 ANQGSEA. Trimming stripped 6 bases from V and 0 bases from J, with 16 bases between. CDR3 length: 15 amino acids. CDR3 bases: TGCAGCGTGTTCGGTGGTAGCGCTAGCACAGATACGCAGTATTTT. Its translation: CSVFGGSASTDTQYF.

The chain combines TRBV7-9 with TRBJ2-1; D call uncertain. V dropped 5 bases and J dropped 5 bases, with 13 bases sitting between them. CDR3 length equals 14 residues. Germline lookup yields CDR1 SEHNR and CDR2 FQNEAQ (reference sequence). CDR3 DNA sequence: TGTGCCAGCAGCCCCTCGGAACGGGACAATGAGCAGTTCTTC. Amino acids: CASSPSERDNEQFF.

V usage is TRBV11-1 and J usage is TRBJ2-7, with a possible D match to TRBD2 (5 bases). This CDR3 region has 12 residues. Germline V CDR1 and CDR2: SGHAT, FQDESV (reference sequence). The V gene lost 2 bases and the J gene lost 7 bases, with 9 bases spanning the gap. The CDR3 region is CASSLTRNEQYF. The CDR3 nucleotides are TGTGCCAGCAGCTTAACTAGGAATGAGCAGTACTTC.

V usage is TRBV13 and J usage is TRBJ2-5; D is tentatively TRBD1 or TRBD2 (5 bases each). The germline gives CDR1 PRHDT, CDR2 FYEKMQ (reference sequence). The CDR3 consists of 16 residues. Trimming left V 0 bases short and J 5 bases short, with 16 bases between. The CDR3 DNA sequence: TGTGCCAGCAGCTTAGGTGGGGGTGGGGGAAAGGAGACCCAGTACTTC. Translated, it gives CASSLGGGGGKETQYF. Combining the CDR3 with reference TRBV13 and TRBJ2-5 gives the whole variable domain AAGVIQSPRHLIKEKRETATLKCYPIPRHDTVYWYQQGPGQDPQFLISFYEKMQSDKGSIPDRFSAQQFSDYHSELNMSSLELGDSALYFCASSLGGGGGKETQYFGPGTRLLVL.

The chain uses TRBV12-3 or TRBV12-4 and TRBJ2-7; D unresolved. The CDR3 covers 13 residues. V was pared by 3 bases and J by 1 base, with 7 bases between. In nucleotides, the CDR3 is TGTGCCAGCAGTTTTCCCCCTTCCTACGAGCAGTACTTC. It is translated as CASSFPPSYEQYF.

The rearrangement joins TRBV20-1 to TRBJ2-5; D not certain. Germline CDR1 reads DFQATT; CDR2 reads SNEGSKA (reference sequence). Trimming pared 6 bases from V and 5 bases from J, leaving 19 bases between. The CDR3 spans 14 residues. CDR3 residues: CSAIFWDGRETQYF. CDR3 in DNA: TGCAGTGCCATCTTTTGGGATGGTCGGGAGACCCAGTACTTC.

The gene calls are TRBV11-1 and TRBJ2-1; 7 bases fit TRBD1. The CDR3 length is 14 residues. The germline V gene encodes CDR1 SGHAT and CDR2 FQDESV (reference sequence). Unmatched junction bases numbered 6, after V lost 2 bases and J lost 8 bases. CDR3 sequence reads: CASSLTGDGDEQFF. The CDR3 bases are TGTGCCAGCAGCTTAACAGGGGACGGAGATGAGCAGTTCTTC.

This clonotype was seen a handful of times. The chain uses TRBV2 and TRBJ1-5; a possible D gene is TRBD1 (6 bases). The CDR3 is made up of 14 amino acids. Germline loops: CDR1 SNHLY, CDR2 FYNNEI. V gave up 6 bases and J gave up 2 bases, with 11 bases separating them. The CDR3 sequence is CASSRRQGNQPQHF. The CDR3 region has the DNA TGTGCCAGCAGCCGCCGACAGGGCAATCAGCCCCAGCATTTT.

This rearrangement joins TRBV4-3 to TRBJ2-1; TRBD2 aligns across 7 bases. J lost 7 bases, V lost 0 bases, and 9 bases had no gene match. The germline CDR1 and CDR2 sequences are LGHNA and YSLEER. The CDR3 has 16 amino acids. CDR3 sequence: CASSQDWREGRNEQFF. The DNA for the CDR3 is TGCGCCAGCAGCCAAGATTGGAGGGAGGGCCGGAATGAGCAGTTCTTC.

The chain has TRBV11-3 and TRBJ2-2, with 9 nucleotides matching TRBD2. The J segment lost 3 bases and the V segment lost 5 bases, leaving 10 bases of the junction unmatched. Germline V lookup: CDR1 SGHNT, CDR2 YENEEA. The CDR3 runs to 17 residues. CDR3 protein: CASSPRMGLADTGELFF. CDR3 sequence (DNA): TGTGCCAGCAGCCCACGCATGGGACTAGCAGACACCGGGGAGCTGTTTTTT. Drawing the rest from reference TRBV11-3 and TRBJ2-2, the complete variable domain is EAGVVQSPRYKIIEKKQPVAFWCNPISGHNTLYWYLQNLGQGPELLIRYENEEAVDDSQLPKDRFSAERLKGVDSTLKIQPAELGDSAVYLCASSPRMGLADTGELFFGEGSRLTVL.

The chain couples TRBV11-1 to TRBJ1-1; tentative D call: TRBD1 (5 bases). CDR3 size: 13 residues. V lost 6 bases, J lost 6 bases, and 14 bases lay in between. CDR1 is SGHAT, CDR2 FQDESV, per germline (reference sequence). CDR3 loop: CASSPIGAPEAFF. The CDR3 bases are TGTGCCAGCAGTCCAATAGGGGCCCCTGAAGCTTTCTTT.

The chain carries TRBV11-1 and TRBJ2-7; D gene uncertain. The CDR3 consists of 12 residues. With 3 bases removed from V and 3 bases from J, the gap between germline ends came to 6 bases. Germline V gives CDR1 SGHAT, CDR2 FQDESV (reference sequence). CDR3 nucleotide sequence: TGTGCCAGCAGCTTTGACCTCTACGAGCAGTACTTC. This encodes CASSFDLYEQYF.

The chain joins TRBV29-1 to TRBJ2-7; D gene unclear. The V gene's germline CDR1 is SQVTM and CDR2 ANQGSEA. Trimming pared 4 bases from V and 0 bases from J, leaving 7 bases between. This CDR3 comprises 12 residues. The CDR3 DNA is TGCAGCGTTGGGGTGAACTCCTACGAGCAGTACTTC. Its protein product is CSVGVNSYEQYF.

The chain joins TRBV10-1 to TRBJ2-4; TRBD1 agrees at 9 bases. The V segment lost 3 bases and the J segment 1 base; nucleotides outside the gene matches: 1. Germline V gene data show CDR1 as WNHNN and CDR2 as SYGVQD (reference sequence). The length of the CDR3 is 15 residues. Written as DNA, the CDR3 is TGCGCCAGCAGTGAAGGGACAGGGGCCAAAAACATTCAGTACTTC. Translating it yields CASSEGTGAKNIQYF.

The chain is built from TRBV28 and TRBJ1-1, with unresolved D. CDR1 and CDR2 (germline): MDHEN, SYDVKM. Trimming stripped 3 bases from V and 4 bases from J, with 12 bases between. CDR3 length equals 14 residues. CDR3 protein: CASSLAHLFTEAFF. CDR3 nucleotides: TGTGCCAGCAGTTTGGCACACCTATTCACTGAAGCTTTCTTT.

The chain recombines TRBV11-3 with TRBJ2-7; perhaps TRBD1 as D (6 bases). In germline, CDR1 is SGHNT, CDR2 YENEEA. The CDR3 has 14 amino acids. Deletions cut 5 bases from V and 2 bases from J, with 13 bases between. CDR3 sequence reads: CASSPGTYAYEQYF. The CDR3 DNA sequence: TGTGCCAGCAGCCCCGGGACATACGCCTACGAGCAGTACTTC.

This sequence joins TRBV12-3 or TRBV12-4 and TRBJ2-7, with D maybe TRBD2 (6 bases). The CDR3 is 15 amino acids. The ends were cut back, 4 bases at V and 5 bases at J, with 18 bases in the middle. DNA for the CDR3: TGTGCCAGCAGTTCACTATCGGGAGTTGGGAACGAGCAGTACTTC. Translated, it gives CASSSLSGVGNEQYF.

The rearrangement links TRBV7-9 to TRBJ2-5; no clear D gene. The CDR3 is made up of 15 amino acids. Germline V gene sequence: CDR1 SEHNR, CDR2 FQNEAQ (reference sequence). V was pared by 1 base and J by 1 base, with 10 bases between. The CDR3 sequence is CASSLVDNPQETQYF. The CDR3 bases are TGTGCCAGCAGCTTAGTTGACAACCCCCAAGAGACCCAGTACTTC.

This rearrangement joins TRBV27 to TRBJ2-1; D unresolved. From germline, CDR1 is MNHEY and CDR2 SMNVEV (reference sequence). V shed 5 bases and J shed 5 bases, with 13 bases lying between them. This CDR3 has 14 residues. DNA for the CDR3: TGTGCCAGCAGTCCCCTCCCAATCAACAATGAGCAGTTCTTC. Amino acids: CASSPLPINNEQFF.

The chain uses TRBV4-1 and TRBJ2-7, with a weak D call TRBD2 (5 bases). This CDR3 has 16 residues. CDR1 is MGHRA, CDR2 YSYEKL, per germline. Trimming took 4 bases from V and 2 from J, leaving 18 bases between them. CDR3 nucleotides: TGCGCCAGCAGCCCTGAGTCAGAGGGCCCTACCTACGAGCAGTACTTC. Protein sequence: CASSPESEGPTYEQYF.

The chain has TRBV28 and TRBJ2-1; the match to TRBD2 covers 7 bases. J gave up 4 bases and V 3 bases, and 6 bases lay outside the gene matches. The CDR3 length is 15 residues. Germline-derived CDR1 and CDR2 are MDHEN and SYDVKM. Written as DNA, the CDR3 is TGTGCCAGCAGTTTTGGACTAGAGGGGTACAATGAGCAGTTCTTC. Its protein product is CASSFGLEGYNEQFF.

This rearrangement joins TRBV4-1 to TRBJ2-5; 8 bases are a match to TRBD2. Germline assignment: CDR1 MGHRA and CDR2 YSYEKL. The CDR3 contains 14 residues. After removal of 1 base from V and 4 bases from J, the junction contained 2 bases not matched to a gene. CDR3: CASSQAGGAETQYF. CDR3 in DNA: TGCGCCAGCAGCCAAGCCGGGGGGGCAGAGACCCAGTACTTC.

The gene calls are TRBV15 and TRBJ2-7; the D is unclear. Looked up from germline, CDR1 is LNHNV and CDR2 is YYDKDF (reference sequence). CDR3 length: 14 residues. The V and J ends lost 0 bases and 3 bases respectively, with 9 bases between them. The CDR3 DNA reads as TGTGCCACCAGCAGAGATATAGAGTACTACGAGCAGTACTTC. Amino acid sequence: CATSRDIEYYEQYF.

The rearrangement joins TRBV10-3 to TRBJ1-2, with a possible D match to TRBD1 (6 bases). V was clipped by 7 bases and J by 4 bases, with 16 bases between them. The CDR3 runs to 14 residues. Per germline, CDR1 ENHRY and CDR2 SYGVKD. CDR3 nucleotide sequence: TGTGCCATCAACGGACAGTGGGCCTCCTATGGCTACACCTTC. The encoded protein is CAINGQWASYGYTF.

The chain has TRBV29-1 and TRBJ2-1; no reliable D call. Germline lookup yields CDR1 SQVTM and CDR2 ANQGSEA. Trimming removed 7 bases from V and 6 bases from J, with 4 bases in between. The CDR3 runs 9 residues. The CDR3 sequence is CSACNEQFF. DNA for the CDR3: TGCAGCGCCTGCAATGAGCAGTTCTTC.

The chain has TRBV4-3 and TRBJ2-1, with D maybe TRBD2 (5 bases). The CDR3 length is 13 residues. Germline CDR1 and CDR2: LGHNA and YSLEER. The V end lost 4 bases, the J end lost 3 bases, and 7 bases lay between the germline ends. CDR3 nucleotide sequence: TGCGCCAGCAGCCCCCGGGACTACAATGAGCAGTTCTTC. It encodes CASSPRDYNEQFF.